Below, one T cell receptor beta chain is given with its context. With 0 bases removed from V and 2 bases from J, the gap between germline ends came to 9 bases. Looked up from germline, CDR1 is SGHDT and CDR2 is YYEEEE. The CDR3 has 14 amino acids. The method was immunoSEQ multiplex PCR; TCRdb's version includes in-frame clones alone and lacks a portion of them. Here the sample spans some 230,000 clones, 85% being singletons. The sample is drawn from a study of blood T cell repertoires in COVID-19. About the research overall: Sample material is recorded as cDNA or gDNA derived from T cells, B-cell-depleted T cells, or PBMCs.

The sequence was obtained from a middle-aged man with acute or convalescent COVID-19. The specimen was peripheral blood. This chain joins TRBV5-6 and TRBJ2-7, with a tentative D call TRBD1 (5 bases). The CDR3 nucleotides read TGTGCCAGCAGCTTGGTTAGGGGAACCTACGAGCAGTACTTC. Translating gives CASSLVRGTYEQYF.